Listed here are 23 T cell receptor beta chains from one sample, sequenced in a study of T cell clonality in common variable immunodeficiency. The method was immunoSEQ multiplex PCR; TCRdb's version includes in-frame clones alone and lacks a portion of them. Observed are approximately 44,000 clones, no singletons, with the top ten taking around 2.8%. Sequencing was done on a sample of peripheral blood mononuclear cells. Receptor source: a person aged 18 to 69 in good health.

This clone was observed at least ten times. The read stops 3 residues short of the end of the CDR3; the missing end is completed from the germline J gene. The chain uses TRBV18 and TRBJ2-1, with 10 positions matching TRBD2. This CDR3 has 18 residues. CDR1 and CDR2 (germline): KGHSH, LQKENI. V gave up 3 bases and J gave up 5 bases; unmatched junction bases: 13. The sequenced CDR3 bases are TGTGCCAGCTCACCTCGGGCTAGAGCGGGAGGGGACCACAATGAG. Protein sequence: CASSPRARAGGDHNE. The entire CDR3 protein is CASSPRARAGGDHNEQFF.

This clone was counted at least ten times. The sequenced fragment ends 3 residues before the CDR3 boundary, so the rest is inferred from the germline J gene. V is TRBV19 and J is TRBJ1-5, with a weak D call TRBD1 (6 bases). Germline loops: CDR1 LNHDA, CDR2 SQIVND (reference sequence). V dropped 3 bases and J dropped 2 bases, with 14 bases sitting between them. The CDR3 loop spans 16 amino acids. The sequenced part of the CDR3 DNA is TGTGCCAGTAGTATTACAGTGGGGGCCGGCAATCAGCCC. This translates into CASSITVGAGNQP. The full CDR3 is CASSITVGAGNQPQHF.

This clone showed up just a few times. The CDR3 goes on 3 residues after the read ends, and that part is filled in from the germline J gene. The chain couples TRBV11-2 to TRBJ1-1; 8 bases fit TRBD1. The CDR3 has 14 residues. Germline V gives CDR1 SGHAT, CDR2 FQNNGV. Partial CDR3 DNA: TGTGCCAGCAGCTTAGGGACAGGGAATCGGGAA. Encoded protein: CASSLGTGNRE. The whole CDR3 sequence is CASSLGTGNREAFF.

This clone was counted many times. With the read ending 3 residues before the CDR3 end, the germline J gene is used to fill in that end. The chain employs TRBV19 and TRBJ1-4; TRBD1 matches at 8 bases. In germline, CDR1 is LNHDA, CDR2 SQIVND (reference sequence). Losses at the gene ends were 4 bases for V and 7 bases for J; bases not matched to a gene: 11. CDR3 length equals 16 residues. The CDR3 is CASSRAGTGEREKLFF. Partial CDR3 DNA: TGTGCCAGTAGTAGGGCCGGGACAGGCGAACGTGAAAAA.

This clone occurred many times. Incomplete CDR3 DNA: TGCAGTGCTAGAGTGGACAGTACCTACGAG. Protein product: CSARVDSTYE. The whole CDR3 is CSARVDSTYEQYF. This chain connects TRBV20-1 to TRBJ2-7; TRBD1 might be the D (6 bases). The read ends 3 residues shy of where the CDR3 ends; the end is completed using the germline J gene. The V and J ends lost 1 base and 2 bases respectively, with 9 bases between them. Germline CDR1 DFQATT, CDR2 SNEGSKA (reference sequence). The CDR3 contains 13 residues.

In this sample, this clone turned up many times. Coverage ceases 3 residues before the CDR3 finishes, and the germline J gene fills in the end. This chain links TRBV19 with TRBJ1-2; perhaps TRBD1 as D (6 bases). This CDR3 comprises 15 residues. Per germline, CDR1 LNHDA and CDR2 SQIVND (reference sequence). Trimming cost V 7 bases and J 3 bases, with 18 bases left between them. The covered CDR3 bases are TGTGCCAGTAAGCCGAATGAGGCAGGGGACTATGGC. Its translation: CASKPNEAGDYG. The complete CDR3 protein is CASKPNEAGDYGYTF.

With respect to this clone: The read terminates 3 residues before the CDR3 end, so the remaining end is supplied by the germline J gene. The rearrangement joins TRBV20-1 to TRBJ2-3, with TRBD2 matching over 9 bases. The germline V gene has CDR1 DFQATT and CDR2 SNEGSKA (reference sequence). This CDR3 is 16 amino acids long. The CDR3 loop is CSAREGLAGSQETQYF. CDR3 bases read: TGCAGTGCTAGGGAAGGGCTAGCGGGGTCCCAAGAGACG.

In the case of this clone: Read data end 3 residues before the CDR3 end; the end is taken from the germline J gene. J is TRBJ2-4 and V is TRBV19; 7 bases are a match to TRBD1. The germline CDR1 and CDR2 sequences are LNHDA and SQIVND (reference sequence). The CDR3 runs to 17 residues. The sequenced part of the CDR3 DNA is TGTGCCAGCACACAGGGGCCTCTACCCCTTGGGAACTATGGT. Its translation is CASTQGPLPLGNYG. The CDR3 as a whole reads CASTQGPLPLGNYGQYF. Complete variable domain (other parts from reference TRBV19 and TRBJ2-4): DGGITQSPKYLFRKEGQNVTLSCEQNLNHDAMYWYRQDPGQGLRLIYYSQIVNDFQKGDIAEGYSVSREKKESFPLTVTSAQKNPTAFYLCASTQGPLPLGNYGQYFGAGTRLSVL.

This clone was recorded at least ten times. The sequence runs out 3 residues before the end of the CDR3; the remainder is reconstructed from the germline J gene. The chain uses TRBV6-2 or TRBV6-3 and TRBJ2-2; D unclear. The V and J ends lost 6 bases and 4 bases respectively, with 12 bases between them. This CDR3 has 14 amino acids. Germline values: CDR1 MNHEY, CDR2 SVGEGT. CDR3: CASRASRITGELFF. Incomplete CDR3 DNA: TGTGCCAGCAGAGCCTCTAGGATCACCGGGGAG.

This clone was recorded many times. Read coverage stops 3 residues before the CDR3 terminus; the germline J gene supplies the remainder. The chain links TRBV19 to TRBJ2-1, with D maybe TRBD2 (5 bases). Trimming shortened V by 3 bases and J by 6 bases, and 18 bases separated the two germline ends. Germline CDR1 LNHDA, CDR2 SQIVND (reference sequence). The CDR3 runs 16 residues. CDR3 residues: CASSMRVPKRINEQFF. CDR3 bases read: TGTGCCAGTAGTATGCGGGTCCCTAAACGAATCAATGAG.

There are many counts of this clone. The read finishes 3 residues shy of the CDR3 end, and the germline J gene is used to complete it. This rearrangement joins TRBV20-1 to TRBJ1-4; perhaps TRBD1 as D (5 bases). Per germline, CDR1 DFQATT and CDR2 SNEGSKA (reference sequence). Trimming pared 3 bases from V and 8 bases from J, leaving 10 bases between. CDR3 length equals 12 residues. The sequenced CDR3 bases are TGCAGTGCTAGCCTCGGGGGGGAAAAA. Translated, it gives CSASLGGEK. The whole CDR3 sequence is CSASLGGEKLFF.

This clone was seen a few times. The CDR3 is cut off 3 residues early in the read; its end comes from the germline J gene. V gene TRBV18 combines with J gene TRBJ2-3, with D perhaps matching TRBD1 (6 bases). The CDR3 extends over 16 amino acids. Germline CDR1 and CDR2: KGHSH and LQKENI. The chain's CDR3 is CASSEQGSYSNQPQYF. CDR3 bases read: TGTGCCAGCTCAGAACAGGGTTCGTATAGCAATCAGCCG.

This clone was seen repeatedly, ten times or more. From the germline J gene comes the end of the CDR3, since the read stops 3 residues before it. The V call is TRBV24-1, the J call TRBJ2-1; maybe TRBD1 (5 bases). The CDR3 sequence is 15 residues long. Trimming removed 4 bases at V and 6 bases at J, with 15 bases between. Per germline, CDR1 KGHDR and CDR2 SFDVKD. CDR3 DNA, as far as it was read: TGTGCCACCAGTGAGAGAAGGGCCAGGGCCAATGAG. It yields the protein CATSERRARANE. The whole CDR3 sequence is CATSERRARANEQFF.

This clone was counted ten times or more. The CDR3 end is not reached by the read, which stops 3 residues before it; the germline J gene fills it in. J is TRBJ1-6 and V is TRBV20-1, with D maybe TRBD1 (5 bases). The germline V gene has CDR1 DFQATT and CDR2 SNEGSKA (reference sequence). The CDR3 runs 15 residues. Trimming took off 0 bases at V and 7 bases at J, with 13 bases between the two ends. The CDR3 spells CSARDYRQGNSPLHF. CDR3 DNA (partial): TGCAGTGCTAGAGATTATAGGCAGGGAAATTCACCC.

This clone was detected ten times or more. The sequenced fragment ends 3 residues before the CDR3 boundary, so the rest is inferred from the germline J gene. The chain links TRBV5-1 to TRBJ2-1, with D perhaps TRBD1 (6 bases). Trimming took off 0 bases at V and 6 bases at J, with 13 bases between the two ends. The CDR3 is 15 amino acids. Germline V CDR1 and CDR2: SGHRS, YFSETQ. The CDR3 bases that were read are TGCGCCAGCAGCTTGGCCGAGGAACAGGGCAATGAG. Protein product: CASSLAEEQGNE. The full CDR3 protein reads CASSLAEEQGNEQFF.

Ten or more counts support this clone. The CDR3 extends 3 residues past the end of the read, so its final part is completed from the germline J gene. V usage is TRBV5-4 and J usage is TRBJ2-7; unclear D gene. Germline V gene data show CDR1 as SGHNT and CDR2 as YYREEE (reference sequence). Trimming pared 4 bases from V and 0 bases from J, leaving 11 bases between. CDR3 size: 14 residues. The CDR3 here is CASSRSGSSYEQYF. The part of the CDR3 DNA that was read is TGTGCCAGCAGCCGGTCAGGAAGCTCCTACGAG. Variable domain in full (rest from reference TRBV5-4 and TRBJ2-7): ETGVTQSPTHLIKTRGQQVTLRCSSQSGHNTVSWYQQALGQGPQFIFQYYREEENGRGNFPPRFSGLQFPNYSSELNVNALELDDSALYLCASSRSGSSYEQYFGPGTRLTVT.

This clone was picked up many times. The read terminates 3 residues before the CDR3 end, so the remaining end is supplied by the germline J gene. The chain joins TRBV6-1 to TRBJ2-5, with 11 bases lining up with TRBD1. Germline V CDR1 and CDR2: MNHNS, SASEGT. J gave up 4 bases and V 4 bases, and 5 bases lay outside the gene matches. The CDR3 runs 15 residues. The part of the CDR3 DNA that was read is TGTGCCAGCAGTGTAGGACAGGGGGCTACAGAGACC. It is translated as CASSVGQGATET. The whole CDR3 protein reads CASSVGQGATETQYF.

As concerns this clone: From the germline J gene comes the end of the CDR3, since the read stops 3 residues before it. The rearrangement joins TRBV2 to TRBJ1-6, with D hard to call. Trimming took off 2 bases at V and 8 bases at J, with 10 bases between the two ends. Germline V gene data show CDR1 as SNHLY and CDR2 as FYNNEI. The CDR3 spans 14 residues. The part of the CDR3 DNA that was read is TGTGCCAGCAGTGAATTAGAACTGGATTCACCC. Translating it yields CASSELELDSP. The CDR3 reads in full as CASSELELDSPLHF.

The table lists this clone with many counts. The sequenced fragment ends 3 residues before the CDR3 boundary, so the rest is inferred from the germline J gene. The chain combines TRBV19 with TRBJ1-4; D ambiguous. In germline, CDR1 is LNHDA, CDR2 SQIVND (reference sequence). The V gene lost 1 base and the J gene lost 0 bases, with 3 bases spanning the gap. This CDR3 is 14 amino acids long. CDR3 sequence: CASSIASTNEKLFF. The sequenced part of the CDR3 DNA is TGTGCCAGTAGTATAGCATCAACTAATGAAAAA.

This clone was counted only a few times. With the read ending 3 residues before the CDR3 end, the germline J gene is used to fill in that end. V and J are TRBV7-6 and TRBJ2-5, with TRBD2 matching 8 bases. CDR3 size: 14 residues. Trimming at V came to 5 bases and at J to 5 bases, leaving 7 bases not matched to a gene. The germline V gene encodes CDR1 SGHVS and CDR2 FNYEAQ. CDR3 sequence reads: CASSPGGGRETQYF. The sequenced part of the CDR3 DNA is TGTGCCAGCAGCCCTGGCGGGGGGCGGGAGACC.

This clone has ten or more counts. The read finishes 3 residues shy of the CDR3 end, and the germline J gene is used to complete it. The J gene is TRBJ1-3, the V gene TRBV6-1; the D is unclear. The CDR3 extends over 13 amino acids. V lost 2 bases, J lost 3 bases, and 5 bases lay in between. The germline gives CDR1 MNHNS, CDR2 SASEGT. The CDR3 DNA, read in part, is TGTGCCAGCAGTGAAACCGGTGGAAACACC. This translates into CASSETGGNT. The full CDR3 is CASSETGGNTIYF.

This clone has ten or more counts. The read stops 3 residues short of the end of the CDR3; the missing end is completed from the germline J gene. This chain joins TRBV19 and TRBJ2-1; 11 bases are a match to TRBD1. V shed 6 bases, J shed 6 bases, and the junction held 7 bases outside the gene matches. Germline V gene sequence: CDR1 LNHDA, CDR2 SQIVND (reference sequence). The CDR3 runs 15 residues. Incomplete CDR3 DNA: TGTGCCAGTAGGCCGGGGACAGGGGGACGCAATGAG. Its translation is CASRPGTGGRNE. From start to end, the CDR3 is CASRPGTGGRNEQFF. The entire variable domain, with the rest obtained from reference TRBV19 and TRBJ2-1, is as follows: DGGITQSPKYLFRKEGQNVTLSCEQNLNHDAMYWYRQDPGQGLRLIYYSQIVNDFQKGDIAEGYSVSREKKESFPLTVTSAQKNPTAFYLCASRPGTGGRNEQFFGPGTRLTVL.

This clone was seen ten or more times. The CDR3 extends 3 residues past the end of the read, so its final part is completed from the germline J gene. This chain links TRBV7-8 with TRBJ1-4; D unresolved. The CDR3 runs 14 residues. The V end lost 2 bases, the J end lost 3 bases, and 7 bases lay between the germline ends. Germline-derived CDR1 and CDR2 are SGHVS and FQNEAQ. The CDR3 bases that were read are TGTGCCAGCAGCTTAAGGCTAGCTAATGAAAAA. Its translation is CASSLRLANEK. The full-length CDR3 reads as CASSLRLANEKLFF.